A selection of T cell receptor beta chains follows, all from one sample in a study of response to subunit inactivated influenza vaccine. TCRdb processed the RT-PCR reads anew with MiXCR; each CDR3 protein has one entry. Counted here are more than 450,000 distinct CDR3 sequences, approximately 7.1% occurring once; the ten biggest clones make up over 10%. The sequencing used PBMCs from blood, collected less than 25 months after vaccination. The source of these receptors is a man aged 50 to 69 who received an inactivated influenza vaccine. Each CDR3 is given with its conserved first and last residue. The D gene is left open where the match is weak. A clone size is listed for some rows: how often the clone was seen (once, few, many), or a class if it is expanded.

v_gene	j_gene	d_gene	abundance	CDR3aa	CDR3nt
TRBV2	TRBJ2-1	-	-	CASRVSSEQFF	TGTGCCAGCAGAGTGTCCAGTGAGCAGTTCTTC
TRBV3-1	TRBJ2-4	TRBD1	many	CASSGGQGSKNIQYF	TGTGCCAGCAGCGGTGGACAGGGCAGCAAAAACATTCAGTACTTC
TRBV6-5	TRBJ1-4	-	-	CASSYMKGELFF	TGTGCCAGCAGTTACATGAAGGGAGAGTTGTTTTTT
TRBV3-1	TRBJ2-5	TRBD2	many	CASNPSMGGSETQYF	TGTGCCAGCAACCCATCGATGGGGGGGTCAGAGACCCAGTACTTC
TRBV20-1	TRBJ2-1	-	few	CSARGRDHYWNEQFF	TGCAGTGCTAGGGGGCGGGATCACTACTGGAATGAGCAGTTCTTC
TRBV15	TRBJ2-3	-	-	CATSRGGADTQYF	TGTGCCACCAGCAGAGGTGGTGCCGATACGCAGTATTTT
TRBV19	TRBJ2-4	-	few	CASSDPRVKNIQYF	TGTGCCAGTAGTGACCCCAGGGTCAAAAACATTCAGTACTTC
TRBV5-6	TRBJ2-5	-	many	CASSLEGFGETQYF	TGTGCCAGCAGCTTGGAGGGTTTTGGTGAGACCCAGTACTTC
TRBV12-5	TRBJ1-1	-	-	CASGLLTRNEAFF	TGTGCTAGTGGTTTACTGACCAGGAATGAAGCTTTCTTT
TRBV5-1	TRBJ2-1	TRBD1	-	CASSLDRGVTVAEQFF	TGCGCCAGCAGCTTGGACAGGGGGGTAACCGTTGCTGAGCAGTTCTTC
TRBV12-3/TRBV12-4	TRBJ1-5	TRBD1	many	CASSRQGAGNQPQHF	TGTGCCAGCAGTAGACAGGGGGCCGGCAATCAGCCCCAGCATTTT
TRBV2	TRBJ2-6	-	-	CASTSGANVLTF	TGTGCCAGCACCTCTGGGGCCAACGTCCTGACTTTC
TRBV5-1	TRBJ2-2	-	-	CASSLGGINTGELFF	TGCGCCAGCAGCTTGGGTGGGATCAACACCGGGGAGCTGTTTTTT
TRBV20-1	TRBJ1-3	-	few	CSASEGSSGNTIYF	TGCAGTGCTAGTGAGGGGAGCTCTGGAAACACCATATATTTT
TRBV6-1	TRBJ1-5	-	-	CASSETLPQHF	TGTGCCAGCAGTGAAACGCTGCCCCAGCATTTT
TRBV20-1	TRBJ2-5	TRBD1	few	CSAPAGGLETQYF	TGCAGTGCTCCTGCAGGGGGCCTAGAGACCCAGTACTTC
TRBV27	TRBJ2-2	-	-	CASSRRLVWDTGELFF	TGTGCCAGCAGCCGAAGACTAGTCTGGGACACCGGGGAGCTGTTTTTT
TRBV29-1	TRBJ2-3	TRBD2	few	CSVILAVSSTDTQYF	TGCAGCGTGATACTAGCGGTCTCTAGCACAGATACGCAGTATTTT
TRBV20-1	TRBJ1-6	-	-	CSARDPREPYNSPLHF	TGCAGTGCTAGAGATCCCCGGGAACCCTATAATTCACCCCTCCACTTT
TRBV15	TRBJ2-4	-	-	CATSRDIPGAHIQYF	TGTGCCACCAGCAGAGATATTCCAGGGGCGCACATTCAGTACTTC
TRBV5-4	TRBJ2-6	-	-	CASSMGRGANVLTF	TGTGCCAGCAGCATGGGGCGTGGGGCCAACGTCCTGACTTTC
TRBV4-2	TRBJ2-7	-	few	CASSQGAGDSYEQYF	TGTGCCAGCAGCCAAGGGGCGGGCGACTCCTACGAGCAGTACTTC
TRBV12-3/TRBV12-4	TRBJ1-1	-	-	CASSLARVGEAFF	TGTGCCAGCAGTTTAGCGAGGGTCGGTGAAGCTTTCTTT
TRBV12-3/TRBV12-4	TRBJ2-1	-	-	CASSLGETDEQFF	TGTGCCAGCAGTTTAGGGGAGACGGATGAGCAGTTCTTC
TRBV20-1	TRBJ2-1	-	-	CSAGRPRGQFF	TGCAGTGCCGGACGGCCTCGGGGGCAGTTCTTC
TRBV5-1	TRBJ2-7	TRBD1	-	CASSETGTAFYEQYF	TGCGCCAGCAGCGAAACCGGGACAGCCTTCTACGAGCAGTACTTC
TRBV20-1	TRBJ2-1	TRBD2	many	CSADPPGGRYNEQFF	TGCAGTGCGGACCCCCCGGGCGGGAGGTACAATGAGCAGTTCTTC
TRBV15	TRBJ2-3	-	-	CATSCHGDTQYF	TGTGCCACCAGCTGTCATGGAGATACGCAGTATTTT
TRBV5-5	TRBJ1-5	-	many	CASTQGPSTQPQHF	TGTGCCAGCACCCAAGGACCATCCACTCAGCCCCAGCATTTT
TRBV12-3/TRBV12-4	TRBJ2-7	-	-	CASSPGAGVREQYF	TGTGCCAGCAGTCCCGGGGCAGGGGTGAGGGAGCAGTACTTC
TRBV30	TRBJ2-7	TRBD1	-	CAWSAPYRGYEQYF	TGTGCCTGGAGTGCCCCCTACAGGGGTTACGAGCAGTACTTC
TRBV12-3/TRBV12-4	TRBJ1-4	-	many	CASSFQGSDEKLFF	TGTGCCAGCAGTTTCCAGGGGTCGGATGAAAAACTGTTTTTT
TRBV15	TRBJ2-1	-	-	CATSRGKADYNEQFF	TGTGCCACCAGCAGAGGCAAAGCGGACTACAATGAGCAGTTCTTC
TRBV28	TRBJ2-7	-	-	CASSNPSRDLWDTYEQYF	TGTGCCAGCAGTAACCCATCCCGGGACCTTTGGGATACCTACGAGCAGTACTTC
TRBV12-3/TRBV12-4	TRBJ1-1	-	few	CASTYAGHTEAFF	TGTGCCAGCACCTACGCGGGACACACTGAAGCTTTCTTT
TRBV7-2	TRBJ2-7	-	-	CASSFTSLTSYEQYF	TGTGCCAGCAGCTTTACTAGTCTGACCTCCTACGAGCAGTACTTC
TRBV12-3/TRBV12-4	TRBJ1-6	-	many	CASSFSLRRDSPLHF	TGTGCCAGCAGTTTTTCTCTAAGGAGGGATTCACCCCTCCACTTT